The clone carrying this T cell receptor beta chain was seen a few times. Its antigen is unidentified. The entry originates in a study of cytomegalovirus exposure and HLA in healthy donors. At the time of sampling, donors were nominally healthy, though unrecorded immune exposures were likely. Study-level points and caveats: Overall, about 160 TCR beta chains were annotated as cytomegalovirus-associated.

The PCR used 60 Vbeta and 13 Jbeta primers. Libraries were prepared by immunoSEQ multiplex PCR; TCRdb keeps only in-frame clonotypes and omits some of them. There are roughly 200,000 clones in the sample; 79% occur only once, and 1.5% lies in the top ten. Sequencing was done on a sample of PBMCs. This sequence was found in a girl between 5 and 17 years old in good health and CMV-seropositive.

CDR3 in amino acids: CASSPRQGRSNEQFF. The CDR3 DNA follows: TGTGCCAGCAGTCCGCGACAGGGCCGCTCCAATGAGCAGTTCTTC. This chain connects TRBV6-1 to TRBJ2-1; 7 nucleotides align to TRBD1. The CDR3 is made up of 15 amino acids. V shed 5 bases and J 6 bases; nucleotides not matched to a gene: 10. Germline V gene data show CDR1 as MNHNS and CDR2 as SASEGT.